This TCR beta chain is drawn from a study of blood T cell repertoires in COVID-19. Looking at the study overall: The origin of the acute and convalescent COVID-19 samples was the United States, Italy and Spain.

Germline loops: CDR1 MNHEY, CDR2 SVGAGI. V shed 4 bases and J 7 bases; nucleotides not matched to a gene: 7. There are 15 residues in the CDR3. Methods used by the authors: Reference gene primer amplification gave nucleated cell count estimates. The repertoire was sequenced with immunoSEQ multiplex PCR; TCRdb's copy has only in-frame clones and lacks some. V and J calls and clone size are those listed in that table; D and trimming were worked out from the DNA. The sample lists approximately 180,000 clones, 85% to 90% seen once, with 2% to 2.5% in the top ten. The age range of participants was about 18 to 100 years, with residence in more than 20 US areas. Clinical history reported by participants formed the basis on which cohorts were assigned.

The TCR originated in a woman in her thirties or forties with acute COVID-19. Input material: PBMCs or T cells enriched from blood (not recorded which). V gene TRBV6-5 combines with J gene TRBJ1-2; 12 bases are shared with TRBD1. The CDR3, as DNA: TGTGCCAGCAGTTCCGGGACAGGGGGCGTAGGTGGCTACACCTTC. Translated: CASSSGTGGVGGYTF.